This is a list of T cell receptor beta chains from one sample in a study of cytomegalovirus exposure and HLA in healthy donors. This table comes from immunoSEQ multiplex PCR, and its TCRdb copy is limited to in-frame clones, with some not included. The sample includes 150,000 to 250,000 clones, around three quarters seen only once; the top ten take under 2%. Material: PBMCs. These receptor sequences come from a young man in good health and CMV-seronegative. The CDR3 runs from the conserved cysteine through the conserved F or W. D genes are given only for firm matches. Clone size is stated in some rows and not others, as once, few, many or a class when expanded.

clone size	D gene	V gene	J gene	CDR3 DNA	CDR3 protein
-	-	TRBV18	TRBJ1-1	TGTGCCAGCTCACCGAGGACAGACCGGAACACTGAAGCTTTCTTT	CASSPRTDRNTEAFF
-	TRBD1	TRBV27	TRBJ2-7	TGTGCCAGCAGGGAAATGACAGGGGTCGAGCAGTACTTC	CASREMTGVEQYF
-	TRBD2	TRBV5-6	TRBJ2-7	TGTGCCAGCAGCTTGGGCGGGAGGGCCGGAATTCGGCAGTACTTC	CASSLGGRAGIRQYF
few	TRBD1	TRBV6-1	TRBJ2-7	TGTGCCAGCCGAGGGACAGACAATGCCTACGAGCAGTACTTC	CASRGTDNAYEQYF
-	TRBD1	TRBV29-1	TRBJ2-7	TGCAGCGTTGCCGAGACAGGGTCGGAGTGGGGCCTCTACGAGCAGTACTTC	CSVAETGSEWGLYEQYF
-	TRBD2	TRBV28	TRBJ2-3	TGTGCCAGCAGTTTACCGGGACTAGCGGGAGGGCAGCAGTATTTT	CASSLPGLAGGQQYF
-	-	TRBV10-3	TRBJ1-1	TGTGCCATCAGTTTGAGAATGGACACTGAAGCTTTCTTT	CAISLRMDTEAFF
few	-	TRBV7-8	TRBJ2-3	TGTGCCAGCAGCTTTCAGGGCCTCACAGATACGCAGTATTTT	CASSFQGLTDTQYF
-	-	TRBV6-4	TRBJ1-2	TGTGCCAGCAGCATGCGAGGGGGCTATGGCTACACCTTC	CASSMRGGYGYTF
-	-	TRBV11-2	TRBJ2-7	TGTGCCAGCAGCTTTTGGCAGTCCTACGAGCAGTACTTC	CASSFWQSYEQYF
-	TRBD1	TRBV28	TRBJ2-7	TGTGCCAGCAACCCATGGGCGACAGGGGGAACCTACGAGCAGTACTTC	CASNPWATGGTYEQYF
-	TRBD1	TRBV9	TRBJ1-3	TGTGCCAGCAGCGCAGCAGGGGGGTCTGGAAACACCATATATTTT	CASSAAGGSGNTIYF
-	-	TRBV5-1	TRBJ2-5	TGCGCCAGCAGCTTGGCCGCGCAGGCCCAAGAGACCCAGTACTTC	CASSLAAQAQETQYF
-	TRBD1	TRBV11-1	TRBJ2-4	TGTGCCAGTGCCACTAACAGGGGGGTGTGGGACATTCAGTACTTC	CASATNRGVWDIQYF
-	TRBD2	TRBV5-1	TRBJ2-1	TGCGCCAGCAGCCCGGCTAGCGGGAGGGGGTCGGGTGAGCAGTTCTTC	CASSPASGRGSGEQFF
-	TRBD2	TRBV7-7	TRBJ2-1	TGTGCCAGCAGCCCCCGGGCTAGCGGGGTATACAATGAGCAGTTCTTC	CASSPRASGVYNEQFF
-	-	TRBV5-1	TRBJ1-1	TGCGCCAGCAGCTTGGCCGGGATGAACACTGAAGCTTTCTTT	CASSLAGMNTEAFF
-	-	TRBV4-1	TRBJ2-2	TGCGCCAGCAGCCCCCCTAGGCCGAACACCGGGGAGCTGTTTTTT	CASSPPRPNTGELFF
-	-	TRBV9	TRBJ1-1	TGTGCCAGCAGCGTGTCTGGGTCCAGGACAAAGAACACTGAAGCTTTCTTT	CASSVSGSRTKNTEAFF
few	-	TRBV6-1	TRBJ2-2	TGTGCCAGCACAACAGGGGAGGCCACCGGGGAGCTGTTTTTT	CASTTGEATGELFF
-	-	TRBV9	TRBJ1-2	TGTGCCAGCAGCGTAGATGTCAGGGTAACACACGGCTACACCTTC	CASSVDVRVTHGYTF
-	-	TRBV7-9	TRBJ1-1	TGTGCCAGCATGCTATTAGCCGGGGGCACTGAAGCTTTCTTT	CASMLLAGGTEAFF
-	-	TRBV20-1	TRBJ2-7	TGCAGTGCTAGAACAGGCGAGCAGTACTTC	CSARTGEQYF
-	TRBD1	TRBV5-5	TRBJ2-2	TGTGCCAGCAGCGGGACAGGGGGCGCGGGCACCGGGGAGCTGTTTTTT	CASSGTGGAGTGELFF
-	TRBD1	TRBV5-1	TRBJ2-5	TGCGCCAGCAGCTTGGGACAGGGGAATGGGCAAGAGACCCAGTACTTC	CASSLGQGNGQETQYF
-	TRBD1	TRBV20-1	TRBJ2-1	TGCAGTGCCACAGGGGGCAATGAGCAGTTCTTC	CSATGGNEQFF
once	TRBD1	TRBV5-1	TRBJ2-1	TGCGCCAGCAGCCCTGGACAGGGGGCGGACAATGAGCAGTTCTTC	CASSPGQGADNEQFF
-	-	TRBV27	TRBJ2-3	TGTGCCAGTTGGACCCTTTCTGGCGGGGATACGCAGTATTTT	CASWTLSGGDTQYF